The source of this T cell receptor beta chain is a study of CD8 T cells in ankylosing spondylitis. About this clonotype: Its antigen is undetermined.

TCRdb used MiXCR to reprocess the 5' RACE reads, holding one entry per CDR3 protein. Found here are just over 350,000 distinct CDR3 sequences, 20% to 25% of them singletons; the top ten hold about an eighth. The CDR3 length is 16 residues. The V end lost 6 bases, the J end lost 3 bases, and 18 bases lay between the germline ends. Germline CDR1 is MNHNS and CDR2 is SASEGT. Findings of the study overall: A motif in TCR beta, a set of eight or nine highly homologous variants, appeared characteristic of ankylosing spondylitis blood.

Sequenced: blood, either unsorted or a sorted T cell fraction (not recorded which). The TCR comes from a male donor with ankylosing spondylitis or in good health (not recorded which). This chain connects TRBV6-1 to TRBJ2-1; D is possibly TRBD1 (6 bases). The chain's CDR3 is CASRAKGHRLYNEQFF. DNA for the CDR3: TGTGCCAGCAGGGCCAAGGGACACCGGCTCTACAATGAGCAGTTCTTC.